This TCR beta chain was identified in a study of CD8 T cells in acute hepatitis C reinfection. The protocol was immunoSEQ multiplex PCR, while the TCRdb copy is restricted to in-frame clones and leaves out a portion. The sample carries tens of thousands of clones, 70% to 90% recorded once. Stated time point: naive CD8 control sorted from an acute-time-point sample. Acute primary HCV meant a new positive RNA or antibody result following a negative test within 24 weeks. A single count supports this clone. V gave up 4 bases and J gave up 2 bases, with 17 bases separating them. The length of the CDR3 is 16 residues. Looked up from germline, CDR1 is SNHLY and CDR2 is FYNNEI.

Specimen: naive CD8+ T cells from PBMCs. V gene TRBV2 combines with J gene TRBJ2-5; D call uncertain. The receptor was derived from a woman younger than 30 who spontaneously cleared hepatitis C infection. The CDR3 DNA reads TGTGCCAGCAGTGGTCAGCCTATCGAGGATCAAGAGACCCAGTACTTC. This translates into CASSGQPIEDQETQYF.